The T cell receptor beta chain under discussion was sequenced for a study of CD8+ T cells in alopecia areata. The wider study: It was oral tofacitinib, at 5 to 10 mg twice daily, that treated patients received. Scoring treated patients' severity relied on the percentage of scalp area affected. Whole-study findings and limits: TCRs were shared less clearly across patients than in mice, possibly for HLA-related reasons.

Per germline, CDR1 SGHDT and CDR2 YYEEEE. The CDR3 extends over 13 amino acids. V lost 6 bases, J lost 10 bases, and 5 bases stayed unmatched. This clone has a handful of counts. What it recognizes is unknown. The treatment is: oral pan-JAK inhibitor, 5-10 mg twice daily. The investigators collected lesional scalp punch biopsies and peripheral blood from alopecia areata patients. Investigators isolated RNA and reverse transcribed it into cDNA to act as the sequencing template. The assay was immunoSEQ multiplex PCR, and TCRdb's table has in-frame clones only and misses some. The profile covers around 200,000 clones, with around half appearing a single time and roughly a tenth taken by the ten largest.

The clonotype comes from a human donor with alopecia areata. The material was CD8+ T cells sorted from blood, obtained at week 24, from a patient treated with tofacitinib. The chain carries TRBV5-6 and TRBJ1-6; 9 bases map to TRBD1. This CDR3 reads CASMDRGNSPLHF. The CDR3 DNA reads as TGTGCCAGCATGGACAGGGGTAACTCACCCCTCCACTTT. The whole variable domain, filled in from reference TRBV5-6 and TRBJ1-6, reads DAGVTQSPTHLIKTRGQQVTLRCSPKSGHDTVSWYQQALGQGPQFIFQYYEEEERQRGNFPDRFSGHQFPNYSSELNVNALLLGDSALYLCASMDRGNSPLHFGNGTRLTVT.